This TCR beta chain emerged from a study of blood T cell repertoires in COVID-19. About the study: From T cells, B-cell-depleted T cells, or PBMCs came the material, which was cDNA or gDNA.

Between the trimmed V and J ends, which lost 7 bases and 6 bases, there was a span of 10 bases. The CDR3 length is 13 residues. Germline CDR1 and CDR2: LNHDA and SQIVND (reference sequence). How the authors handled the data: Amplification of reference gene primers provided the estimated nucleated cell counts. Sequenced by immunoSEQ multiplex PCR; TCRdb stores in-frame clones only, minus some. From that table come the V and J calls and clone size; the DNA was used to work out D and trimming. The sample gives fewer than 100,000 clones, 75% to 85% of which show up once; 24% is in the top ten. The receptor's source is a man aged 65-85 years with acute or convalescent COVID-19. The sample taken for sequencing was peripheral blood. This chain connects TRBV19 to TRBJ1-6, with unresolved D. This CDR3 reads CASMADFNSPLHF. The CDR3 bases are TGTGCCAGTATGGCAGATTTTAATTCACCCCTCCACTTT.